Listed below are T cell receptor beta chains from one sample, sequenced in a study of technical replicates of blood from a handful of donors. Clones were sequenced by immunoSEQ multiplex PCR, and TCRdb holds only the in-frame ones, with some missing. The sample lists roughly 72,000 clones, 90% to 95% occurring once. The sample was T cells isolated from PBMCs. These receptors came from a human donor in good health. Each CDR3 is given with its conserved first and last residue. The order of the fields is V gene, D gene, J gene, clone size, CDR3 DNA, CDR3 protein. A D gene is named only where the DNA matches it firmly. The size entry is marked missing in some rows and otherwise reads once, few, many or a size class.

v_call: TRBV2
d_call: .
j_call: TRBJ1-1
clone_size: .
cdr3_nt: TGTGCCAGCAGTTTAGAGAACACTGAAGCTTTCTTT
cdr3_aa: CASSLENTEAFF

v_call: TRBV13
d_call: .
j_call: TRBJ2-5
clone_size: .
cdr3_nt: TGTGCCAGCAGTTCGGGCGGGTTGGAGACCCAGTACTTC
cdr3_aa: CASSSGGLETQYF

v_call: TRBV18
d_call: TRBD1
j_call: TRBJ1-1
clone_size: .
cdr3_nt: TGTGCCAGCTCATTATATGTAGGACAGGGGGCCATGGACACTGAAGCTTTCTTT
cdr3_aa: CASSLYVGQGAMDTEAFF

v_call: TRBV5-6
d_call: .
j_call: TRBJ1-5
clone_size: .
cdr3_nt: TGTGCCAGCAGCTTATTACACTATAGCAATCAGCCCCAGCATTTT
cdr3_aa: CASSLLHYSNQPQHF

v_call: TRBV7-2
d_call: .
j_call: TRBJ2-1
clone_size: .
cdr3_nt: TGTGCCAGCAGCTTCAACGGGTACAATGAGCAGTTCTTC
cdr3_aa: CASSFNGYNEQFF

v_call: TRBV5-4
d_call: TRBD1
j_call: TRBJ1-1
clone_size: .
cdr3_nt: TGTGCCAGCAGCTCGGACAGGGAGATCCCTGAAGCTTTCTTT
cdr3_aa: CASSSDREIPEAFF

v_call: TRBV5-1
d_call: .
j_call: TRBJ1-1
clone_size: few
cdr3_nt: TGCGCCAGCAGCTTGGAAGGGGTTACTGAAGCTTTCTTT
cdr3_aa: CASSLEGVTEAFF

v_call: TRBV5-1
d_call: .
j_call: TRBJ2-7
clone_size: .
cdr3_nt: TGCGCCAGCAGTGTGACTACCCTCTACGAGCAGTACTTC
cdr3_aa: CASSVTTLYEQYF

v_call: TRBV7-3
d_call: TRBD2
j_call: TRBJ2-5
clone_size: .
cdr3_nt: TGTGCCAGCAGCATCGGTGGACTAGCGGGAGGGCCGCAAGAGACCCAGTACTTC
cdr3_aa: CASSIGGLAGGPQETQYF

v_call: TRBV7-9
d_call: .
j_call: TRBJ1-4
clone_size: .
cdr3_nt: TGTGCCAGCAGCTTCCGGGATTCGAGGGAAAAACTGTTTTTT
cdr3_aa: CASSFRDSREKLFF

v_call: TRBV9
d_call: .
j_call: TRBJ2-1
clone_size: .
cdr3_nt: TGTGCCAGCAGCGTAGGCGGCGAAGTCACCAATGAGCAGTTCTTC
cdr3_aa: CASSVGGEVTNEQFF

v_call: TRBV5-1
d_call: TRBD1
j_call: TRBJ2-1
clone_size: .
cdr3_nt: TGCGCCAGCAGCTTTGGACAGGGCCGCAATGAGCAGTTCTTC
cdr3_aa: CASSFGQGRNEQFF

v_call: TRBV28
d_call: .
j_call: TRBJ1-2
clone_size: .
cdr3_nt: TGTGCCACTAAACGGGGGGACACCTACTATGGCTACACCTTC
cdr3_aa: CATKRGDTYYGYTF

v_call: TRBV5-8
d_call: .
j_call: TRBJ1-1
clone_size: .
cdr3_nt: TGTGCCAGCAGCCGTCTCAGGGGACATCTGAACACTGAAGCTTTCTTT
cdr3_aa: CASSRLRGHLNTEAFF